This is a list of T cell receptor beta chains from one sample in a study of cytomegalovirus exposure and HLA in healthy donors. Measured with immunoSEQ multiplex PCR; TCRdb has only the in-frame clones, and not every one. The sample comprises approximately 200,000 clones, just under 75% of which are singletons, and 3.1% rests with the top ten. The source material was PBMCs. The receptors come from a woman aged 30 to 39 in good health and CMV-seropositive. Each CDR3 is given with its conserved first and last residue. D genes are given only for firm matches. Size is omitted from some rows. Given values are once, few, many or a class for expanded clones.

j_call v_call d_call clone_size cdr3_aa cdr3_nt
TRBJ1-2 TRBV19 . . CASSPTSLYGYTF TGTGCCAGTAGCCCGACAAGCCTCTATGGCTACACCTTC
TRBJ2-1 TRBV11-2 TRBD2 . CASRLAGSSYNEQFF TGTGCCAGCAGACTAGCGGGGAGCTCCTACAATGAGCAGTTCTTC
TRBJ2-1 TRBV9 TRBD2 . CASSVAGLAGVEQFF TGTGCCAGCAGCGTAGCAGGACTAGCGGGAGTTGAGCAGTTCTTC
TRBJ2-1 TRBV6-1 TRBD2 . CASSRLAGEHNEQFF TGTGCCAGCAGTCGACTAGCGGGAGAACACAATGAGCAGTTCTTC
TRBJ2-3 TRBV11-2 TRBD1 . CASSQGASLRPDTQYF TGTGCCAGCAGCCAGGGGGCGAGTCTGAGGCCAGATACGCAGTATTTT
TRBJ1-6 TRBV6-1 TRBD1 . CASSGQGARSPLHF TGTGCCAGCAGCGGCCAGGGGGCCCGGTCACCCCTCCACTTT
TRBJ2-2 TRBV7-9 TRBD2 . CASSPSGTPRTGELFF TGTGCCAGCAGTCCGAGCGGGACCCCGCGGACCGGGGAGCTGTTTTTT
TRBJ2-7 TRBV5-6 TRBD1 . CASSLGQGPDYEQYF TGTGCCAGCAGCTTGGGACAGGGGCCAGACTACGAGCAGTACTTC
TRBJ2-7 TRBV11-2 TRBD2 . CASSLVVLAGGHEQYF TGTGCCAGCAGCTTAGTGGTCCTAGCGGGAGGCCACGAGCAGTACTTC
TRBJ2-2 TRBV5-4 TRBD1 . CASSSWTGETGELFF TGTGCCAGCAGCTCCTGGACAGGCGAAACCGGGGAGCTGTTTTTT
TRBJ1-2 TRBV27 . . CASSPGGTNYGYTF TGTGCCAGCAGCCCGGGGGGTACGAACTATGGCTACACCTTC
TRBJ2-2 TRBV10-2 TRBD2 . CATDQSGRALVGELFF TGCGCCACGGACCAGAGCGGGAGGGCCCTCGTCGGGGAGCTGTTTTTT
TRBJ2-3 TRBV9 . . CASSARSASTDTQYF TGTGCCAGCAGCGCCCGTAGCGCCTCCACAGATACGCAGTATTTT
TRBJ2-7 TRBV6-1 TRBD1 once CASTPGQTLYEQYF TGTGCCAGCACCCCGGGACAGACCCTCTACGAGCAGTACTTC
TRBJ2-7 TRBV27 TRBD1 once CASSYGTGLYEQYF TGTGCCAGCAGTTACGGGACAGGGCTCTACGAGCAGTACTTC
TRBJ2-6 TRBV28 . . CASRRVGHNLSGANVLTF TGTGCCAGCAGGAGAGTAGGACACAACCTCTCTGGGGCCAACGTCCTGACTTTC
TRBJ2-3 TRBV7-7 TRBD1 . CASSARQGATDTQYF TGTGCTAGCAGCGCGAGACAGGGGGCAACAGATACGCAGTATTTT
TRBJ2-7 TRBV11-2 TRBD2 . CASSFGGGGLAYEQYF TGTGCCAGCAGCTTCGGCGGCGGGGGACTTGCCTACGAGCAGTACTTC
TRBJ2-3 TRBV9 TRBD2 . CASSPSSGSMTDTQYF TGTGCCAGCAGCCCTTCTAGCGGGAGTATGACAGATACGCAGTATTTT
TRBJ2-5 TRBV7-7 TRBD2 . CASSLPRSSGNQETQYF TGTGCTAGCAGCTTACCCCGGTCTAGCGGGAACCAAGAGACCCAGTACTTC
TRBJ2-5 TRBV25-1 TRBD1 . CASSLLSTGYQETQYF TGTGCCAGCAGTCTCCTTTCGACAGGGTACCAAGAGACCCAGTACTTC
TRBJ2-7 TRBV11-2 TRBD2 . CASSRGLASYEQYF TGTGCCAGCAGCCGCGGACTAGCCAGCTACGAGCAGTACTTC
TRBJ1-5 TRBV4-1 . . CASSQEPVSNQPQHF TGCGCCAGCAGCCAAGAGCCAGTTAGCAATCAGCCCCAGCATTTT
TRBJ1-3 TRBV7-6 . . CASSLVAVPGNTIYF TGTGCCAGCAGCTTAGTAGCCGTCCCTGGAAACACCATATATTTT
TRBJ2-1 TRBV9 . . CASSGRDWGYYNEQFF TGTGCCAGCAGCGGTAGGGACTGGGGGTACTACAATGAGCAGTTCTTC
TRBJ2-1 TRBV19 . . CASSIDGGMNEQFF TGTGCCAGTAGTATAGATGGCGGGATGAATGAGCAGTTCTTC
TRBJ2-3 TRBV5-1 . . CASSLTGGSTDTQYF TGCGCCAGCAGCTTGACCGGGGGTAGCACAGATACGCAGTATTTT
TRBJ1-1 TRBV29-1 . . CSVGNSMNTEAFF TGCAGCGTTGGTAACAGTATGAACACTGAAGCTTTCTTT
TRBJ2-2 TRBV6-4 . . CASSPQGTGELFF TGTGCCAGCTCTCCCCAGGGCACCGGGGAGCTGTTTTTT
TRBJ2-1 TRBV2 TRBD2 . CASRWTSGTYNEQFF TGTGCCAGCAGGTGGACTAGCGGGACATACAATGAGCAGTTCTTC
TRBJ1-1 TRBV28 . few CASRQQVNTEAFF TGTGCCAGCAGGCAACAGGTGAACACTGAAGCTTTCTTT
TRBJ2-2 TRBV28 . . CASSPWLGSTGELFF TGTGCCAGCAGCCCCTGGCTAGGGAGCACCGGGGAGCTGTTTTTT
TRBJ2-7 TRBV11-2 TRBD2 few CASSSEVLAGRSDEQYF TGTGCCAGCAGCTCGGAGGTTTTAGCGGGACGAAGCGACGAGCAGTACTTC